This T cell receptor (beta chain) derives from a study of long-term antiretroviral therapy in people with HIV. Study observations and caveats: ART-treated samples gained diversity yet remained below transplant donor controls. In HIV, the repertoires covered a tighter span of CDR3 lengths than in controls. The repertoire was dominated at all time points by clones expanded before ART.

A v3.0 immunoSEQ assay was performed at survey level. Data came from immunoSEQ multiplex PCR; TCRdb stores just in-frame clones and leaves some out. The table records approximately 2,000 clones, just over 85% of them present only once. Turning to this clone: Its antigen is as yet unknown.

The J segment lost 4 bases and the V segment lost 2 bases, leaving 3 bases of the junction unmatched. This CDR3 spans 15 amino acids. CDR1 is MNHEY, CDR2 SVGAGI, per germline. Only United States sites treated participants with HIV. The TCR originated in a woman in her fifties or sixties with HIV. This chain joins TRBV6-5 and TRBJ2-1, with 9 bases that match TRBD2. The sample in question was unsorted PBMCs, obtained 0.7 years after starting antiretroviral therapy. The CDR3 is CASSYLAGGYNEQFF. DNA of the CDR3: TGTGCCAGCAGTTACCTGGCGGGGGGGTACAATGAGCAGTTCTTC.